One sample yielded the 18 T cell receptor beta chains listed below, sequenced in a study of control samples from healthy donors and cancer patients. Repertoires were generated with immunoSEQ multiplex PCR, while TCRdb's copy carries only in-frame clones and drops some. The table includes over 70,000 clones, 85% to 90% detected once. The sample consisted of blood. The receptors stem from a woman aged 55-69 years in good health.

The rearrangement joins TRBV6-5 to TRBJ2-7, with TRBD1 identical over 11 bases. In germline, CDR1 is MNHEY, CDR2 SVGAGI. The CDR3 contains 15 residues. V lost 8 bases to trimming and J lost 6 bases; unmatched junction nucleotides: 12. The CDR3 nucleotides are TGTGCCAGCGTTCTGATTGGGACAGGGGGGTCCGAGCAGTACTTC. Translation: CASVLIGTGGSEQYF.

The table lists this clone with a count of one. The V call is TRBV29-1, the J call TRBJ1-5; 8 bases fit TRBD1. This CDR3 comprises 14 residues. V gave up 6 bases and J gave up 6 bases; unmatched junction bases: 10. Germline CDR1 is SQVTM and CDR2 is ANQGSEA. The CDR3 region is CSVQGGELGQPQHF. The CDR3 DNA reads TGCAGCGTACAGGGGGGGGAATTGGGTCAGCCCCAGCATTTT.

The chain combines TRBV28 with TRBJ2-7; D perhaps matches TRBD2 (6 bases). Germline assignment: CDR1 MDHEN and CDR2 SYDVKM. Deletions cut 3 bases from V and 4 bases from J, with 10 bases between. This CDR3 is built from 13 residues. CDR3 protein: CASSLGTFYEQYF. The CDR3 coding sequence is TGTGCCAGCAGTTTGGGGACTTTTTACGAGCAGTACTTC.

The chain employs TRBV27 and TRBJ2-3, with D unclear. V lost 3 bases to trimming and J lost 2 bases, with 12 bases between them. CDR3 length: 15 residues. The germline CDR1 and CDR2 sequences are MNHEY and SMNVEV (reference sequence). The CDR3 nucleotides read TGTGCCAGCAGTTTCCGGGCACCTCACACAGATACGCAGTATTTT. Amino acids: CASSFRAPHTDTQYF.

V gene TRBV6-2 or TRBV6-3 combines with J gene TRBJ1-1, with D perhaps TRBD1 (5 bases). V was pared by 4 bases and J by 5 bases, with 14 bases between. The CDR3 has 14 residues. CDR1 and CDR2 (germline): MNHEY, SVGEGT. The CDR3 DNA reads as TGTGCCAGCAGTTTGGCCCCAGGGAGGACTGAAGCTTTCTTT. This translates into CASSLAPGRTEAFF.

The chain combines TRBV6-2 or TRBV6-3 with TRBJ1-1; no clear D gene. Trimming left V 4 bases short and J 4 bases short, with 13 bases between. There are 14 residues in the CDR3. CDR1 and CDR2 from the germline V gene are MNHEY and SVGEGT. The CDR3, as DNA: TGTGCCAGCAGTTTAAGTCCGTCGGTCACTGAAGCTTTCTTT. It codes for CASSLSPSVTEAFF.

V gene TRBV11-2 combines with J gene TRBJ2-3; tentatively, D is TRBD2 (6 bases). Trimming cost V 2 bases and J 1 base, with 7 bases left between them. Germline-derived CDR1 and CDR2 are SGHAT and FQNNGV. There are 14 residues in the CDR3. This CDR3 reads CASSLWGGTDTQYF. The CDR3 coding sequence is TGTGCCAGCAGCTTATGGGGGGGCACAGATACGCAGTATTTT. Full variable domain (rest looked up from reference TRBV11-2 and TRBJ2-3): EAGVAQSPRYKIIEKRQSVAFWCNPISGHATLYWYQQILGQGPKLLIQFQNNGVVDDSQLPKDRFSAERLKGVDSTLKIQPAKLEDSAVYLCASSLWGGTDTQYFGPGTRLTVL.

The chain combines TRBV6-6 with TRBJ2-1; D unresolved. The V end was cut by 6 bases, the J end by 3 bases, with 3 bases between. The CDR3 runs to 11 residues. Germline V gives CDR1 MNHNY, CDR2 SVGAGI (reference sequence). This CDR3 reads CASSLYNEQFF. The CDR3 nucleotides are TGTGCCAGCAGCCTCTACAATGAGCAGTTCTTC.

This clone was detected only once. The chain carries TRBV7-2 and TRBJ1-1; D perhaps matches TRBD1 (5 bases). The CDR3 has 15 amino acids. Trimming removed 4 bases from V and 2 bases from J, with 14 bases in between. Per the germline V gene, CDR1 is SGHTA and CDR2 is FQGNSA. Here the CDR3 reads CASSSGPPPNTEAFF. The CDR3 DNA reads as TGTGCCAGCAGCTCGGGACCGCCACCCAACACTGAAGCTTTCTTT.

As DNA, the CDR3 is TGTGCCAGCAGCCCGTACAGGGGGCTTATTCAGCCCCAGCATTTT. Its protein product is CASSPYRGLIQPQHF. The chain employs TRBV27 and TRBJ1-5, with 9 bases aligning to TRBD1. CDR1 and CDR2 from the germline V gene are MNHEY and SMNVEV (reference sequence). The CDR3 spans 15 residues. Losses at the gene ends were 6 bases for V and 6 bases for J; bases not matched to a gene: 9.

The gene calls are TRBV6-6 and TRBJ1-2; no clear D gene. The CDR3 loop spans 14 amino acids. Between the trimmed V and J ends, which lost 0 bases and 10 bases, there was a span of 15 bases. Germline V gene data show CDR1 as MNHNY and CDR2 as SVGAGI (reference sequence). Here the CDR3 reads CASSYSGLPLDYTF. The CDR3 nucleotides are TGTGCCAGCAGTTACTCCGGCCTCCCCCTCGACTACACCTTC.

The V call is TRBV2, the J call TRBJ1-5; TRBD1 is a possible D gene (6 bases). V dropped 7 bases and J dropped 3 bases, with 16 bases sitting between them. The CDR3 is 15 residues long. Germline V gives CDR1 SNHLY, CDR2 FYNNEI. DNA of the CDR3: TGTGCCAGCACCCTCGGGGGCAGTTCCAATCAGCCCCAGCATTTT. Protein sequence: CASTLGGSSNQPQHF.

The V gene is TRBV7-6, the J gene TRBJ1-1; D is perhaps TRBD1 (6 bases). Per the germline V gene, CDR1 is SGHVS and CDR2 is FNYEAQ. This CDR3 spans 13 amino acids. V lost 0 bases and J lost 8, with 10 bases in between. The CDR3 DNA reads TGTGCCAGCAGCTTAGCGCTAAGGGGGGAAGCTTTCTTT. It specifies CASSLALRGEAFF. The whole variable domain, filled in from reference TRBV7-6 and TRBJ1-1, reads GAGVSQSPRYKVTKRGQDVALRCDPISGHVSLYWYRQALGQGPEFLTYFNYEAQQDKSGLPNDRFSAERPEGSISTLTIQRTEQRDSAMYRCASSLALRGEAFFGQGTRLTVV.

V and J are TRBV6-1 and TRBJ1-1, with 10 bases aligning to TRBD1. Unmatched junction bases numbered 8, after V lost 3 bases and J lost 1 base. Looked up from germline, CDR1 is MNHNS and CDR2 is SASEGT. This CDR3 contains 17 residues. The CDR3 DNA reads TGTGCCAGCAGTGATCCAGGACAGGGGGGCTCGAACACTGAAGCTTTCTTT. Translated, it gives CASSDPGQGGSNTEAFF.

V usage is TRBV19 and J usage is TRBJ2-7; D gene unclear. Trimming pared 5 bases from V and 4 bases from J, leaving 18 bases between. The CDR3 spans 15 residues. Germline CDR1 reads LNHDA; CDR2 reads SQIVND (reference sequence). The CDR3 DNA sequence: TGTGCCAGTAGTCGTACCTCGAGTGGTCGGTACGAGCAGTACTTC. It encodes CASSRTSSGRYEQYF.

The rearrangement uses TRBV5-4 and TRBJ2-1; 8 positions match TRBD2. This CDR3 has 15 residues. V trimming: 5 bases; J trimming: 7 bases; junction bases outside the gene matches: 11. Germline V gives CDR1 SGHNT, CDR2 YYREEE (reference sequence). CDR3 sequence (DNA): TGTGCCAGCAGTCGGAGTCGGGGGGGGTCTAATGAGCAGTTCTTC. Translated, it gives CASSRSRGGSNEQFF.

This chain uses TRBV5-5 with TRBJ2-4; 7 positions agree with TRBD1. Germline loops: CDR1 SGHKS, CDR2 YYEKEE (reference sequence). The CDR3 length is 15 residues. The trim removed 0 bases at V and 6 bases at J, leaving 6 bases unmatched. The DNA of the CDR3 is TGTGCCAGCAGCTTGGTCAGGGGGTCGGGAAACATTCAGTACTTC. Amino acid sequence: CASSLVRGSGNIQYF.

The rearrangement joins TRBV7-9 to TRBJ2-7; D possibly corresponds to TRBD1 (5 bases). This CDR3 is 13 amino acids long. The germline V gene encodes CDR1 SEHNR and CDR2 FQNEAQ (reference sequence). V lost 5 bases, J lost 4 bases, and 12 bases lay in between. Written as DNA, the CDR3 is TGTGCCAGCAGCCCCAGGAAGGGGTACGAGCAGTACTTC. Amino acids: CASSPRKGYEQYF.